This T cell receptor (beta chain) stems from a study of blood T cell repertoires in COVID-19. About the study: Nucleic acid was either cDNA or gDNA, and it came from T cells, B-cell-depleted T cells, or PBMCs.

V dropped 5 bases and J dropped 6; count of bases not matched to a gene: 4. The CDR3 runs 14 residues. Germline lookup yields CDR1 SGHTA and CDR2 FQGNSA. Libraries were prepared by immunoSEQ multiplex PCR; TCRdb keeps only in-frame clonotypes and omits some of them. The sample contains 300,000 to 350,000 clones, roughly 90% of which appear only once. Participant reports of clinical history set cohort assignment. Donors of Cohort 3 who recovered were those that had two negative PCRs, clearance, or symptom resolution. This chain links TRBV7-2 with TRBJ2-1; 10 nucleotides align to TRBD2. The clonotype comes from a woman aged 25-40 years who had recovered from COVID-19. Sequencing used PBMCs or T cells enriched from blood (not recorded which). The CDR3 DNA sequence: TGTGCCAGCAGCCCCGGACTAGCGGTCAATGAGCAGTTCTTC. It encodes CASSPGLAVNEQFF.